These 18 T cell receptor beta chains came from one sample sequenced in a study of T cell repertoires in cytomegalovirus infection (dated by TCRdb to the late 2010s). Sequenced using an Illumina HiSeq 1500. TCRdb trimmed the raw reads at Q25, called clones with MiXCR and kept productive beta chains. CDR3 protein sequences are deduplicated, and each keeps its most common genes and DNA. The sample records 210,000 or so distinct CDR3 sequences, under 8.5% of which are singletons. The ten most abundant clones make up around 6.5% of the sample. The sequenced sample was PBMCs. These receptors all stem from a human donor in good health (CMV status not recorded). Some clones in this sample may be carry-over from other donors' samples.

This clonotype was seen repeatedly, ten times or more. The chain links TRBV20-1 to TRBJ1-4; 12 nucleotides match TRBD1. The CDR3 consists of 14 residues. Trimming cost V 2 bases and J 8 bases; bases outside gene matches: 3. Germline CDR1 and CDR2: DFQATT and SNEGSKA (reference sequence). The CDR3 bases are TGCAGTGCTAGAACCGGGACAGGGGGCGAAAAACTGTTTTTT. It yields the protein CSARTGTGGEKLFF.

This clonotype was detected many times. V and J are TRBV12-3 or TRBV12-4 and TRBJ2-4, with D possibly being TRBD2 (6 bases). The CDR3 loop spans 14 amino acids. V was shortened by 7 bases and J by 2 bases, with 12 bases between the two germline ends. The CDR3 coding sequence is TGTGCCAGCACCCAGGCGGGGTCCAAAAACATTCAGTACTTC. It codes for CASTQAGSKNIQYF.

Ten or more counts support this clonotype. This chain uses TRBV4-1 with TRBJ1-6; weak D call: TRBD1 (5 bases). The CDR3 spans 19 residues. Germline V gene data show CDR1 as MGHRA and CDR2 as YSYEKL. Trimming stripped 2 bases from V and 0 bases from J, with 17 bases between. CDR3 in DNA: TGCGCCAGCAGCCAACCCTCCGGGACCGAGAGCTCCTATAATTCACCCCTCCACTTT. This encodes CASSQPSGTESSYNSPLHF.

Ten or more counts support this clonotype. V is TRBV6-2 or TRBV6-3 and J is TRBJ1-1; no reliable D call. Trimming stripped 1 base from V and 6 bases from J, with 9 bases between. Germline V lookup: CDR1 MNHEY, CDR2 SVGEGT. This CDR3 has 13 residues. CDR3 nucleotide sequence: TGTGCCAGCAGTTACTTTGTGGGCGCTGAAGCTTTCTTT. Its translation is CASSYFVGAEAFF.

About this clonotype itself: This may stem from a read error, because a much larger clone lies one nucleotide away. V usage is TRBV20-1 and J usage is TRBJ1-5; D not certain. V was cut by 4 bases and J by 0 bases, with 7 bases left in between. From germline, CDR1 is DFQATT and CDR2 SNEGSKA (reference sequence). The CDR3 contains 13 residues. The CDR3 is CSANSDSNQPQHF. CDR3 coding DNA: TGCAGTGCTAATAGTGATAGCAATCAGCCCCAGCATTTT.

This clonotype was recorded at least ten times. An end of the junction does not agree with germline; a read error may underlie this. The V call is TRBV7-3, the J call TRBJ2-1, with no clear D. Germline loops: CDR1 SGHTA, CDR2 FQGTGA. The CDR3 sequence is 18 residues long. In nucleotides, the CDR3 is TGTGCCAGCAGCGTAACCGAAAGGCCTTCTTCGGGCTTCAATGAGCAGTTCTTC. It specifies CASSVTERPSSGFNEQFF.

The CDR3 sequence is CASSDDRRETQYF. Written as DNA, the CDR3 is TGTGCCAGCAGTGATGACAGGAGGGAGACCCAGTACTTC. The genes are TRBV12-3 or TRBV12-4 and TRBJ2-5; TRBD1 is a possible D gene (6 bases). Trimming left V 5 bases short and J 5 bases short, with 12 bases between. The CDR3 runs 13 residues.

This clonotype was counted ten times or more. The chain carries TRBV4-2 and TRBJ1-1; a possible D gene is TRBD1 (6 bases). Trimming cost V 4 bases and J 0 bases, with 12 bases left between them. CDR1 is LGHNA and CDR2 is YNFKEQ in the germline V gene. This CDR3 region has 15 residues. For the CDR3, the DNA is TGTGCCAGCAGCCGAGGACAGACTCTGAACACTGAAGCTTTCTTT. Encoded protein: CASSRGQTLNTEAFF.

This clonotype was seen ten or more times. The CDR3 region has the DNA TGCAGCGTTGACTACCTCAATGAGCAGTTCTTC. Amino acids: CSVDYLNEQFF. The rearrangement joins TRBV29-1 to TRBJ2-1, with unresolved D. The CDR3 totals 11 residues. V shed 3 bases and J shed 6 bases, with 6 bases lying between them. CDR1 and CDR2 (germline): SQVTM, ANQGSEA.

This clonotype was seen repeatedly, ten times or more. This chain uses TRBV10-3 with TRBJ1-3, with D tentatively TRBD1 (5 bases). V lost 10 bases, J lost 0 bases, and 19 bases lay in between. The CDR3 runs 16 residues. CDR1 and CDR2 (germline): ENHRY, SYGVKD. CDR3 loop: CATTGGALSSGNTIYF. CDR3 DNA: TGTGCCACTACCGGCGGGGCCCTCAGCTCTGGAAACACCATATATTTT.

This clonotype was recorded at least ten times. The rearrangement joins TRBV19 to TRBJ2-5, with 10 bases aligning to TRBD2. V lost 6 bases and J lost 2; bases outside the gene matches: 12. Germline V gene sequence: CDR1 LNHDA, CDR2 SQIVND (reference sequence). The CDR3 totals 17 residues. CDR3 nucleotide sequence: TGTGCCAGTAGCGCCCCGGCGCGTAGCGGGGGGCAAGAGACCCAGTACTTC. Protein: CASSAPARSGGQETQYF.

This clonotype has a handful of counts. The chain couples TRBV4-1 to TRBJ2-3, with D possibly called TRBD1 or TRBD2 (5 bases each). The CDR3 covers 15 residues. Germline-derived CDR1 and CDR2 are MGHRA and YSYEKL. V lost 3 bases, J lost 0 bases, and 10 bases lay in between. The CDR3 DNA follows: TGCGCCAGCAGCCACCTCGGGGCCAGCACAGATACGCAGTATTTT. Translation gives CASSHLGASTDTQYF.

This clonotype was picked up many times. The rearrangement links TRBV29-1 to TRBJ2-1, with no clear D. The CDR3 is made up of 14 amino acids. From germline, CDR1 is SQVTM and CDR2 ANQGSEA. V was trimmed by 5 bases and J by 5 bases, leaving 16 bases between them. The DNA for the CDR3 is TGCAGCGTTCTGGCAGGAACGGCCCACAATGAGCAGTTCTTC. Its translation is CSVLAGTAHNEQFF.

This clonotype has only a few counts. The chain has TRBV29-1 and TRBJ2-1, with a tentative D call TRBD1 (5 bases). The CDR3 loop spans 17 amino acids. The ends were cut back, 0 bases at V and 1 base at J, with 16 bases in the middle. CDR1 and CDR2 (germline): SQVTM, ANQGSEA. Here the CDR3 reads CSVEDPRKGQSYNEQFF. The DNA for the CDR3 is TGCAGCGTTGAAGATCCTAGGAAGGGGCAATCCTACAATGAGCAGTTCTTC.

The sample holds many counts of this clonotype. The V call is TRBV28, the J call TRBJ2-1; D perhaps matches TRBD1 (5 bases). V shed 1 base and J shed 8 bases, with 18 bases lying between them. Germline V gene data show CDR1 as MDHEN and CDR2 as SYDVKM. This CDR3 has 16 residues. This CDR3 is CASSLSTVPPRDEQFF. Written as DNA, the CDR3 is TGTGCCAGCAGTTTATCGACAGTTCCCCCTCGGGATGAGCAGTTCTTC. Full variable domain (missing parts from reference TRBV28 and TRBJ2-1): DVKVTQSSRYLVKRTGEKVFLECVQDMDHENMFWYRQDPGLGLRLIYFSYDVKMKEKGDIPEGYSVSREKKERFSLILESASTNQTSMYLCASSLSTVPPRDEQFFGPGTRLTVL.

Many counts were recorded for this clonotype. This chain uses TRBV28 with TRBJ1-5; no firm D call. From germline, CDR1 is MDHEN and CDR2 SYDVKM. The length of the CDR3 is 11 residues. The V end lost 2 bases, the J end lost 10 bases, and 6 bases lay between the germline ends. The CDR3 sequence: CASSLEAPQHF. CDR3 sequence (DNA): TGTGCCAGCAGTTTAGAGGCACCCCAGCATTTT.

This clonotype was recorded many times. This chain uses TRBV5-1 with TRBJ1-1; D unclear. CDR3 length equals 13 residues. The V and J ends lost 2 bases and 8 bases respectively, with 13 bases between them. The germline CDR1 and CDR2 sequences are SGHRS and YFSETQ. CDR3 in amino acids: CASSLSFGEEAFF. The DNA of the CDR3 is TGCGCCAGCAGCTTATCGTTCGGGGAGGAAGCTTTCTTT.

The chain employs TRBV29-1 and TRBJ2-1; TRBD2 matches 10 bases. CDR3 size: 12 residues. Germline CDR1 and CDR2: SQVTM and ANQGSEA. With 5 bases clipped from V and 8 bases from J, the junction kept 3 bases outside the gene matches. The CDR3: CSVNGTSDEQFF. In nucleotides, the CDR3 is TGCAGCGTTAACGGGACTAGCGATGAGCAGTTCTTC.